This T cell receptor (beta chain) stems from a study of a mutant IDH1 vaccine in newly diagnosed glioma. General study results and limits: Vaccine-induced immune responses occurred in under 95% of patients.

Per germline, CDR1 MNHEY and CDR2 SVGAGI. Trimming shortened V by 0 bases and J by 4 bases, and 12 bases separated the two germline ends. This CDR3 has 15 amino acids. In the case of this clone: The antigen remains undetermined.

As for time point: week 23, last vaccination. Doses consisted of 300 ug of mutant IDH1 20-mer peptide each, paired with topical imiquimod. Some clones are missing from TCRdb's copy, which holds only in-frame ones; the method was immunoSEQ multiplex PCR. In the table there are about 41,000 clones, 78% of which are singletons. The rearrangement joins TRBV6-5 to TRBJ1-1; maybe TRBD1 (5 bases). This receptor was obtained from a woman aged 40 to 50 with glioma. Some clones in this sample may be carry-over from other donors' samples. The sequences come from PBMCs, collected from a glioma patient whose treatment included an IDH1 peptide vaccine. The CDR3 is CASSYSRGASTEAFF. CDR3 nucleotides: TGTGCCAGCAGTTACTCGAGAGGGGCGAGCACTGAAGCTTTCTTT.